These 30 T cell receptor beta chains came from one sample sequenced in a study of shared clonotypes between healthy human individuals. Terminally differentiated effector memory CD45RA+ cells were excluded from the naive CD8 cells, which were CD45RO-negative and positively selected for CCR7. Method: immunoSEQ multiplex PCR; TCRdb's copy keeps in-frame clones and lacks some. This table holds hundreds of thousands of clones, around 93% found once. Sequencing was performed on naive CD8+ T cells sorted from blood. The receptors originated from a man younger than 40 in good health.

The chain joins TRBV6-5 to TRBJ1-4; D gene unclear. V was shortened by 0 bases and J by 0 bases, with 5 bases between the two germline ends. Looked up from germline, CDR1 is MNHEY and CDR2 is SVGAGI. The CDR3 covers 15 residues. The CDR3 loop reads CASSYSTSTNEKLFF. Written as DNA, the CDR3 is TGTGCCAGCAGTTACTCGACTTCAACTAATGAAAAACTGTTTTTT.

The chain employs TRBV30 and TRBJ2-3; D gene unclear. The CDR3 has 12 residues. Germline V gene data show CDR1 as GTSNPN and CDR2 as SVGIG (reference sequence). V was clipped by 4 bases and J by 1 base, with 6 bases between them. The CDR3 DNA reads TGTGCCTGGAACCCTGGCACAGATACGCAGTATTTT. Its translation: CAWNPGTDTQYF.

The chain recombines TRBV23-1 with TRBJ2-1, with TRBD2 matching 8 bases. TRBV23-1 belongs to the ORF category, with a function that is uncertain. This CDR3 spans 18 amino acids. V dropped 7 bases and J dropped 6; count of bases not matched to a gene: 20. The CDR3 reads CASTHTVGAGELVNEQFF. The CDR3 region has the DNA TGCGCCAGCACACATACCGTTGGAGCGGGAGAGTTGGTCAATGAGCAGTTCTTC.

The DNA for the CDR3 is TGTGCCTGGGGGTTAACTAGCACAGATACGCAGTATTTT. This gives the protein CAWGLTSTDTQYF. The rearrangement links TRBV30 to TRBJ2-3; unclear D gene. The ends were cut back, 5 bases at V and 0 bases at J, with 9 bases in the middle. Germline CDR1 and CDR2: GTSNPN and SVGIG (reference sequence). CDR3 length: 13 residues. Full variable domain (rest looked up from reference TRBV30 and TRBJ2-3): SQTIHQWPATLVQPVGSPLSLECTVEGTSNPNLYWYRQAAGRGLQLLFYSVGIGQISSEVPQNLSASRPQDRQFILSSKKLLLSDSGFYLCAWGLTSTDTQYFGPGTRLTVL.

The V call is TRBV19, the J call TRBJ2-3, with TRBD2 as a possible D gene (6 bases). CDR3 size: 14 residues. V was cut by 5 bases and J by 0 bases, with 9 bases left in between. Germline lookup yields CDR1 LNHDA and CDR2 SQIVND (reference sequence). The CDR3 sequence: CASSLSGSTDTQYF. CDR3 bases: TGTGCCAGTAGTCTTAGCGGCAGCACAGATACGCAGTATTTT.

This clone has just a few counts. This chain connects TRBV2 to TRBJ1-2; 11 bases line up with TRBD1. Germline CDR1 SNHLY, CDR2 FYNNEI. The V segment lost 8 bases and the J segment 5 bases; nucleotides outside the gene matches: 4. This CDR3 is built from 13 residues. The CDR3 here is CASAGQGVYGYTF. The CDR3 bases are TGTGCCAGCGCGGGACAGGGGGTTTATGGCTACACCTTC.

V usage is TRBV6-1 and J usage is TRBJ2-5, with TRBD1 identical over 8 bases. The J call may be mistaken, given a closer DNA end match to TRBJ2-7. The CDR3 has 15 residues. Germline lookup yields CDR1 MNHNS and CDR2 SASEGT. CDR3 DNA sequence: TGTGCCAGCAGTGTACGGACAGGGAACCCCTACGAGCAGTACTTC. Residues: CASSVRTGNPYEQYF.

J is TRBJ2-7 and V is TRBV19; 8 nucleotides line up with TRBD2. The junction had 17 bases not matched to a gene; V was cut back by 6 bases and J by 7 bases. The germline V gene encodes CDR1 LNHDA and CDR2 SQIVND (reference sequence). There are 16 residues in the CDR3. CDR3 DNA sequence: TGTGCCAGTAGCCAACCCGGGACTAGGTCGAGAAAAGAGCAGTACTTC. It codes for CASSQPGTRSRKEQYF.

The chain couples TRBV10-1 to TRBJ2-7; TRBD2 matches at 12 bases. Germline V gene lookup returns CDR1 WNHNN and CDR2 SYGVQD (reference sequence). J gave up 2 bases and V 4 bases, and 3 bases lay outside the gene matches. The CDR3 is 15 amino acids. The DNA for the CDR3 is TGCGCCAGCAGTGTTCTAGCGGGAGGGCCCTACGAGCAGTACTTC. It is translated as CASSVLAGGPYEQYF.

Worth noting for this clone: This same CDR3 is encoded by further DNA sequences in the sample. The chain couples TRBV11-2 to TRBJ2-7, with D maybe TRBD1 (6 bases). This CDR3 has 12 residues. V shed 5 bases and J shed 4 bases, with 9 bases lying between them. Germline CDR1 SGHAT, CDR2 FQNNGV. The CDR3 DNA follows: TGTGCCAGCAGCCACCAGGGGTACGAGCAGTACTTC. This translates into CASSHQGYEQYF.

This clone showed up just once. CDR3 amino acids: CASSHQIPGSGNTIYF. The CDR3 bases are TGCGCCAGCAGCCATCAGATCCCGGGCTCTGGAAACACCATATATTTT. The genes are TRBV4-1 and TRBJ1-3; D call uncertain. Germline V gives CDR1 MGHRA, CDR2 YSYEKL. V was trimmed by 3 bases and J by 0 bases, leaving 12 bases between them. The CDR3 extends over 16 amino acids.

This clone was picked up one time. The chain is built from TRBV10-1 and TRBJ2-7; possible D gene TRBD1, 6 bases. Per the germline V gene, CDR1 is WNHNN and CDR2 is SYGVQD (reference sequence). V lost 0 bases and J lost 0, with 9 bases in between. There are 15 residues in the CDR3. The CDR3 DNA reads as TGCGCCAGCAGTGAGTCGGGGGACATCTCCTACGAGCAGTACTTC. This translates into CASSESGDISYEQYF.

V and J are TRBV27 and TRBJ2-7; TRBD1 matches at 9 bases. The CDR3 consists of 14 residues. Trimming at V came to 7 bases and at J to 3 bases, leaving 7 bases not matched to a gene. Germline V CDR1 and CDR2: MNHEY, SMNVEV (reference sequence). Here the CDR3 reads CASKGQGSNYEQYF. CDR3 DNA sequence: TGTGCCAGCAAGGGACAGGGTTCGAACTACGAGCAGTACTTC.

The CDR3 sequence is CSVVPAGGREQYF. The CDR3 DNA sequence: TGCAGCGTTGTCCCCGCGGGAGGGCGCGAGCAGTACTTC. This chain links TRBV29-1 with TRBJ2-7; 9 bases agree with TRBD2. With V trimmed by 4 bases and J by 6 bases, 7 bases remained unmatched. Germline V gives CDR1 SQVTM, CDR2 ANQGSEA. The CDR3 spans 13 residues.

The DNA for the CDR3 is TGTGCCAGCAGCCCCTCCGGACTAGAACCAGGATATGGCTACACCTTC. Translating gives CASSPSGLEPGYGYTF. V and J are TRBV7-2 and TRBJ1-2; unclear D gene. The V end lost 5 bases, the J end lost 5 bases, and 21 bases lay between the germline ends. This CDR3 has 16 amino acids. From germline, CDR1 is SGHTA and CDR2 FQGNSA.

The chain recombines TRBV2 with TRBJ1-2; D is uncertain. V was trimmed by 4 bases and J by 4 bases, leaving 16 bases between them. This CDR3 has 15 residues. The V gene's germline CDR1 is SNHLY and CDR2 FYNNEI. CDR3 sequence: CASSATLGGIYGYTF. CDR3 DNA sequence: TGTGCCAGCAGTGCGACACTAGGCGGGATCTATGGCTACACCTTC.

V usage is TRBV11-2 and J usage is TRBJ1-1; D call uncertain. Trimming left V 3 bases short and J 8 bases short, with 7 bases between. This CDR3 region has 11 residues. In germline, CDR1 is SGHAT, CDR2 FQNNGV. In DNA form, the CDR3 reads TGTGCCAGCAGCTTGAACGAGGAAGCTTTCTTT. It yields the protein CASSLNEEAFF.

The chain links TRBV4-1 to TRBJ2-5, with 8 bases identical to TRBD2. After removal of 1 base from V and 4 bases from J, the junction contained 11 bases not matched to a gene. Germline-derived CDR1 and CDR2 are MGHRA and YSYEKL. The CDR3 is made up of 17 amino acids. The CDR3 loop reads CASSQVNNGRAVETQYF. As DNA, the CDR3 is TGCGCCAGCAGCCAAGTTAACAACGGGAGGGCAGTAGAGACCCAGTACTTC.

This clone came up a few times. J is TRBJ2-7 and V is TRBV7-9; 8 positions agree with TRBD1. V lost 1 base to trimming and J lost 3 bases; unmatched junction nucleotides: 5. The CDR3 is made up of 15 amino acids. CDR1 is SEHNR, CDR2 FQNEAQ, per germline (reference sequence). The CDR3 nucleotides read TGTGCCAGCAGCTTAGTTTCCGGACAGGGCTACGAGCAGTACTTC. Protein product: CASSLVSGQGYEQYF.

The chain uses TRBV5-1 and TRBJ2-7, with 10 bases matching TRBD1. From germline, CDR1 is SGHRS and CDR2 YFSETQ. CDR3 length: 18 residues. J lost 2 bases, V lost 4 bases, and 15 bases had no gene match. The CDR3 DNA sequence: TGCGCCAGCAGCCAGCTCTCCGAGGGGACAGGGGCTCCCTACGAGCAGTACTTC. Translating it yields CASSQLSEGTGAPYEQYF.

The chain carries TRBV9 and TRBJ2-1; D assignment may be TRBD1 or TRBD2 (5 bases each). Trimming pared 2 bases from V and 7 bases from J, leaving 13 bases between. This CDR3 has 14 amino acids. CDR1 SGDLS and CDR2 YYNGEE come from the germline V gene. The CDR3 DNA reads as TGTGCCAGCAGCGTGGGGACCTACGTAAATGAGCAGTTCTTC. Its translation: CASSVGTYVNEQFF.

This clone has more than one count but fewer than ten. The CDR3 nucleotides read TGTGCCAGCAGCTCCGGGACAGGGGACGGGAACACTGAAGCTTTCTTT. It encodes CASSSGTGDGNTEAFF. V gene TRBV7-6 combines with J gene TRBJ1-1, with 10 bases identical to TRBD1. V gave up 4 bases and J gave up 1 base; unmatched junction bases: 6. The CDR3 contains 16 residues. The V gene's germline CDR1 is SGHVS and CDR2 FNYEAQ.

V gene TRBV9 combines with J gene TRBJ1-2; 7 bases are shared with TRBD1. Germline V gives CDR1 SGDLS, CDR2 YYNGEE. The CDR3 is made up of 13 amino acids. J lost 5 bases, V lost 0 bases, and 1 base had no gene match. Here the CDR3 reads CASSVGDRYGYTF. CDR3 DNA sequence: TGTGCCAGCAGCGTAGGGGACAGATATGGCTACACCTTC. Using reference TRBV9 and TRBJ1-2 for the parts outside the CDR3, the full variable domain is DSGVTQTPKHLITATGQRVTLRCSPRSGDLSVYWYQQSLDQGLQFLIQYYNGEERAKGNILERFSAQQFPDLHSELNLSSLELGDSALYFCASSVGDRYGYTFGSGTRLTVV.

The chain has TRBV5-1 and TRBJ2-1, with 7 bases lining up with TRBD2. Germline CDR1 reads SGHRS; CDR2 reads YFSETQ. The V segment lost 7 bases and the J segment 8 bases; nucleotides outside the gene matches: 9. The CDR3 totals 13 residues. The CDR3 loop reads CASGHPGGDEQFF. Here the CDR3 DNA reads TGCGCCAGCGGACACCCGGGAGGCGATGAGCAGTTCTTC.

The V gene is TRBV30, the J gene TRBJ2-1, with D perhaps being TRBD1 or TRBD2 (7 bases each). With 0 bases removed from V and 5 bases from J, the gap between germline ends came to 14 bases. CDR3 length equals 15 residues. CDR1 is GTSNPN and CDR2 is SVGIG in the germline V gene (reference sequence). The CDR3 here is CAWSVGGGAHNEQFF. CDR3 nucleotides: TGTGCCTGGAGTGTGGGAGGGGGCGCCCACAATGAGCAGTTCTTC.

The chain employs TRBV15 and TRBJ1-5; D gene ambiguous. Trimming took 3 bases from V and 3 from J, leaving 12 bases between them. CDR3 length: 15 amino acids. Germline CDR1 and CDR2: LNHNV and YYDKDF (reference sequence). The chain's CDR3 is CATSSIENLNQPQHF. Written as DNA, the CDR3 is TGTGCCACCAGCAGTATAGAAAACCTCAATCAGCCCCAGCATTTT. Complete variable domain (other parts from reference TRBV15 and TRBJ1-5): DAMVIQNPRYQVTQFGKPVTLSCSQTLNHNVMYWYQQKSSQAPKLLFHYYDKDFNNEADTPDNFQSRRPNTSFCFLDIRSPGLGDTAMYLCATSSIENLNQPQHFGDGTRLSIL.

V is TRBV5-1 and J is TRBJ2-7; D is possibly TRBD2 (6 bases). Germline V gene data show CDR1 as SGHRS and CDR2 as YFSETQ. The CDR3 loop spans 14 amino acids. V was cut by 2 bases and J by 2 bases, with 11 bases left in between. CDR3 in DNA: TGCGCCAGCAGCTTAGCGGGTTTAACCTACGAGCAGTACTTC. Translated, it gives CASSLAGLTYEQYF.

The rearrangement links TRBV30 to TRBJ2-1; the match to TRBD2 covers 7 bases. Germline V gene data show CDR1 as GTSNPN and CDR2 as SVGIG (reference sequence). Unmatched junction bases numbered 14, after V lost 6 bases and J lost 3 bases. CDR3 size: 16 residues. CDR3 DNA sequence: TGTGCCTGTCCCCGGGCCAGCGGGGCCTTCTACAATGAGCAGTTCTTC. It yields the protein CACPRASGAFYNEQFF.

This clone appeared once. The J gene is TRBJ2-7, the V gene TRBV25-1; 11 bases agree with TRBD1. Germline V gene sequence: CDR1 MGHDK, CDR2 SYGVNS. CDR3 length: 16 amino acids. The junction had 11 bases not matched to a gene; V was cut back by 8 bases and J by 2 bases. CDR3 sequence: CASGGARDRGTYEQYF. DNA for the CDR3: TGTGCCAGCGGGGGGGCCCGGGACAGGGGGACCTACGAGCAGTACTTC.

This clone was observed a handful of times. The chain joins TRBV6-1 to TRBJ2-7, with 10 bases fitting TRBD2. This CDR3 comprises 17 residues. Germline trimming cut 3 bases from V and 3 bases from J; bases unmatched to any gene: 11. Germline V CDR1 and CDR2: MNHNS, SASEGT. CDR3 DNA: TGTGCCAGCAGTGAGACAAGACTAGCGGGCCGCTTCTACGAGCAGTACTTC. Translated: CASSETRLAGRFYEQYF.